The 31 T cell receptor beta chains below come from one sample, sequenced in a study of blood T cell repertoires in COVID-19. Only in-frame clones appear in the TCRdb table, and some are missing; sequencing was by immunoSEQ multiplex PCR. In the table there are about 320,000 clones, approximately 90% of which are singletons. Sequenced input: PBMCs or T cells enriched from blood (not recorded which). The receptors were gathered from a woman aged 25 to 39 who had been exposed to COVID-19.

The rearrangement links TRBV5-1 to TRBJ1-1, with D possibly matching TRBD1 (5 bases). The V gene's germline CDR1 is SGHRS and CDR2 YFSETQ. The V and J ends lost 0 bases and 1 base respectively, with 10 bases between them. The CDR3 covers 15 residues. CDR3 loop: CASSLDGHSNTEAFF. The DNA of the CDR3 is TGCGCCAGCAGCTTGGACGGACACTCGAACACTGAAGCTTTCTTT.

The CDR3 bases are TGTGCCAGCAGCTTCATGGACAGAGCTAACTATGGCTACACCTTC. Residues: CASSFMDRANYGYTF. The chain is built from TRBV7-9 and TRBJ1-2; D possibly corresponds to TRBD1 (6 bases). Trimming removed 3 bases from V and 0 bases from J, with 11 bases in between. The length of the CDR3 is 15 residues. Germline CDR1 reads SEHNR; CDR2 reads FQNEAQ (reference sequence).

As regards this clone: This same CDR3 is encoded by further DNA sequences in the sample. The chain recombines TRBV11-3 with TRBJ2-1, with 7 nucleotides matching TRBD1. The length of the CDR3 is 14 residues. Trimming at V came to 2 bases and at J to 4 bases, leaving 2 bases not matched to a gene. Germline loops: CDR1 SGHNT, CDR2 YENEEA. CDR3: CASSLRDSYNEQFF. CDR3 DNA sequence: TGTGCCAGCAGCTTACGGGACAGTTACAATGAGCAGTTCTTC.

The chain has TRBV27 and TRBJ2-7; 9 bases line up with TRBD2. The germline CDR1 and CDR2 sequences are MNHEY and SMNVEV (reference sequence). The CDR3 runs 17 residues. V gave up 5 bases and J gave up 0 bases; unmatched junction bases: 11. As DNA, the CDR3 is TGTGCCAGCAGTACCCCCGGCGGGCGGGGGGGCTCCTACGAGCAGTACTTC. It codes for CASSTPGGRGGSYEQYF.

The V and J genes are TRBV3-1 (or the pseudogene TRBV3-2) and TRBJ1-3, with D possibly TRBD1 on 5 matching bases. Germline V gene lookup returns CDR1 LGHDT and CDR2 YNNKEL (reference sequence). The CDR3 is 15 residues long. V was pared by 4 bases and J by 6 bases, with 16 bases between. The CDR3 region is CASSLRGGDANTIYF. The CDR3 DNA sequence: TGTGCCAGCAGCCTGCGGGGAGGGGACGCAAACACCATATATTTT.

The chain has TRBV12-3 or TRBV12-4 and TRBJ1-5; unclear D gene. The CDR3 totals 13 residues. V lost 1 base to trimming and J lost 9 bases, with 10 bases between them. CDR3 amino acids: CASSLERRTPQHF. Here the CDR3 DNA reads TGTGCCAGCAGTTTAGAGAGGAGGACGCCCCAGCATTTT.

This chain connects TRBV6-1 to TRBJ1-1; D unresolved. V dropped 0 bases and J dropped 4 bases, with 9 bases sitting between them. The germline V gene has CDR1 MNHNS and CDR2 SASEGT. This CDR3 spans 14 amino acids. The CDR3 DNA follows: TGTGCCAGCAGTGAAGCGCTTCTCGGCACTGAAGCTTTCTTT. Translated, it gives CASSEALLGTEAFF.

DNA of the CDR3: TGTGCCAGCAGTCCCCAGGGGGACCTACGCGAGCAGTACTTC. Amino acids: CASSPQGDLREQYF. The chain is built from TRBV2 and TRBJ2-7; 7 bases are shared with TRBD1. This CDR3 is built from 14 residues. V shed 5 bases, J shed 6 bases, and the junction held 10 bases outside the gene matches. From germline, CDR1 is SNHLY and CDR2 FYNNEI.

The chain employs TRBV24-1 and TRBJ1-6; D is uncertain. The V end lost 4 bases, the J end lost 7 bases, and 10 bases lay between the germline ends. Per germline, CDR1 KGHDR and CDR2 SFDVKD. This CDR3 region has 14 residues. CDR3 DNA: TGTGCCACCAGTGACGCCGGTCGGAATTCACCCCTCCACTTT. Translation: CATSDAGRNSPLHF.

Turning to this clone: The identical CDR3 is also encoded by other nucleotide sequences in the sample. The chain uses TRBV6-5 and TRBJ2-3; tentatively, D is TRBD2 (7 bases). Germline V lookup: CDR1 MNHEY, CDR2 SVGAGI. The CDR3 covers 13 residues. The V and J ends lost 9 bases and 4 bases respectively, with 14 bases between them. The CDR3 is CASRGGAADTQYF. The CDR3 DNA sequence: TGTGCCAGTCGAGGGGGGGCCGCAGATACGCAGTATTTT.

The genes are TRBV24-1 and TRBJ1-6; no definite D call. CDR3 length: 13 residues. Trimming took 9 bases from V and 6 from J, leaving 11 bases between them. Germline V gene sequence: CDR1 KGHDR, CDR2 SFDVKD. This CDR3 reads CATQEVFNSPLHF. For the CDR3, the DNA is TGTGCCACCCAGGAGGTTTTTAATTCACCCCTCCACTTT.

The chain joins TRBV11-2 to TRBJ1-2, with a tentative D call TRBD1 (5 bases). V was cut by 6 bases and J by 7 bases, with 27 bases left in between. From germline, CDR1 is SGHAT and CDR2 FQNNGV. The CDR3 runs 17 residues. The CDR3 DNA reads TGTGCCAGCAGTCCGACGGGGATGGGGGGTTCGACCCGTGGCTACACCTTC. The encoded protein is CASSPTGMGGSTRGYTF.

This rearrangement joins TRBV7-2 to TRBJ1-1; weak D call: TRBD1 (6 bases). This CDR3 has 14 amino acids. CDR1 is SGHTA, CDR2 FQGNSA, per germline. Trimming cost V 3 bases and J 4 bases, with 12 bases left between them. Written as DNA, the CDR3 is TGTGCCAGCAGCTTCAGGGGCCGGGGCACTGAAGCTTTCTTT. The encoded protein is CASSFRGRGTEAFF.

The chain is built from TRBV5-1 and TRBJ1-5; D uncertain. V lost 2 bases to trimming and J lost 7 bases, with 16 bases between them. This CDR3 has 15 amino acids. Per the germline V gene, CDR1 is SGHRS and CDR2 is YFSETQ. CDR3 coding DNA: TGCGCCAGCAGCTTTGAGGCCGGGGAGGGCCAGCCCCAGCATTTT. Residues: CASSFEAGEGQPQHF.

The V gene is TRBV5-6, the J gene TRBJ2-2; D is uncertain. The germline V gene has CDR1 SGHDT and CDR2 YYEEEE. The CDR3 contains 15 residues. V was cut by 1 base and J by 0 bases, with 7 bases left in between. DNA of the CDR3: TGTGCCAGCAGCTTGTTAGCAGCGAACACCGGGGAGCTGTTTTTT. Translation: CASSLLAANTGELFF.

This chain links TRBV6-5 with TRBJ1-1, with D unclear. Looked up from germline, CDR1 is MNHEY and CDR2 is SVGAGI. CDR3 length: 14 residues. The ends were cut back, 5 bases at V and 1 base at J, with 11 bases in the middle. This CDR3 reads CASSLGLSNTEAFF. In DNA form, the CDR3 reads TGTGCCAGCAGTCTCGGACTCTCGAACACTGAAGCTTTCTTT.

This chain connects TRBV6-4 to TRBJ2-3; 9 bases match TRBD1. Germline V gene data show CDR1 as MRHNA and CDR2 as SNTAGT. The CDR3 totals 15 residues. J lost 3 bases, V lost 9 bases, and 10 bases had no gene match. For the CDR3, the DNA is TGTGCCAGTGGAAGGACAGGGGATGGGACAGATACGCAGTATTTT. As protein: CASGRTGDGTDTQYF.

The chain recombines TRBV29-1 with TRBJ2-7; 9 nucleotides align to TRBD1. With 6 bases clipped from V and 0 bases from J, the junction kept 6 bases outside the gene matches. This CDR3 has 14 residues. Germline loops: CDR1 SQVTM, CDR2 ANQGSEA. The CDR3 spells CSVAGTGISYEQYF. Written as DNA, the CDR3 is TGCAGCGTAGCCGGGACAGGGATCTCCTACGAGCAGTACTTC.

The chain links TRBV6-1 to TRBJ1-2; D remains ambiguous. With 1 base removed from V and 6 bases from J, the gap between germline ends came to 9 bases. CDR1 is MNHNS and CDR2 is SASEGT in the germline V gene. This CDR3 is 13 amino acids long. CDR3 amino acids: CASSEVAEDGYTF. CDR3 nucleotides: TGTGCCAGCAGTGAAGTGGCAGAAGATGGCTACACCTTC.

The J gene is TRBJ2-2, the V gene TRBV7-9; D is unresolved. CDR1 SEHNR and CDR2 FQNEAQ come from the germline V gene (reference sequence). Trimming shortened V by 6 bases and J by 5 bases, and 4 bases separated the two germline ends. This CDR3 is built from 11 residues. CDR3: CASRQTGELFF. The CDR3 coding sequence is TGTGCCAGCAGACAGACCGGGGAGCTGTTTTTT. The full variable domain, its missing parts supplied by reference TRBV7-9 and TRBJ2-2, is DTGVSQNPRHKITKRGQNVTFRCDPISEHNRLYWYRQTLGQGPEFLTYFQNEAQLEKSRLLSDRFSAERPKGSFSTLEIQRTEQGDSAMYLCASRQTGELFFGEGSRLTVL.

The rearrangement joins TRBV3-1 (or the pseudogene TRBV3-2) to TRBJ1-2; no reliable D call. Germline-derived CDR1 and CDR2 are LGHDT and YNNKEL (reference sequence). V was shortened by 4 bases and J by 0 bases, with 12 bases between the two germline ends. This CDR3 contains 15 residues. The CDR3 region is CASSPQVGSNYGYTF. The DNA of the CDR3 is TGTGCCAGCAGCCCTCAGGTGGGTTCTAACTATGGCTACACCTTC.

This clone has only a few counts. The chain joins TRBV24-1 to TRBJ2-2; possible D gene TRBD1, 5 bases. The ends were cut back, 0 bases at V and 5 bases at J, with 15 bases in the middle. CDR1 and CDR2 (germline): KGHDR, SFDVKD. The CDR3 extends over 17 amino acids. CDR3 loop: CATSDLHTGHGTGELFF. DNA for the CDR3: TGTGCCACCAGTGATTTGCATACAGGCCATGGGACCGGGGAGCTGTTTTTT.

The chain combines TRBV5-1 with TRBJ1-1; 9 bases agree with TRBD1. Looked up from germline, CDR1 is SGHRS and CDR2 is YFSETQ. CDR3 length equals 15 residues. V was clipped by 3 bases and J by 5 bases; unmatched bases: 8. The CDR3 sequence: CASSWSQGAGTEAFF. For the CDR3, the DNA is TGCGCCAGCAGCTGGTCACAGGGGGCTGGTACTGAAGCTTTCTTT.

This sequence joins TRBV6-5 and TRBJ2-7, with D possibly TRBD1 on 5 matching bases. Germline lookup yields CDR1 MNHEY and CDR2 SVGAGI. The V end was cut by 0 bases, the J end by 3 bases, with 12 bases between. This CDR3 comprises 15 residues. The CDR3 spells CASSYSAGFGYEQYF. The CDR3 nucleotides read TGTGCCAGCAGTTACTCGGCAGGGTTTGGCTACGAGCAGTACTTC.

The CDR3 loop reads CASSSSGTARITYGYTF. The CDR3 DNA sequence: TGTGCCAGCAGCTCCAGTGGTACAGCCCGAATTACCTATGGCTACACCTTC. This chain connects TRBV7-8 to TRBJ1-2, with no clear D. Trimming left V 4 bases short and J 4 bases short, with 22 bases between. This CDR3 has 17 residues. From germline, CDR1 is SGHVS and CDR2 FQNEAQ.

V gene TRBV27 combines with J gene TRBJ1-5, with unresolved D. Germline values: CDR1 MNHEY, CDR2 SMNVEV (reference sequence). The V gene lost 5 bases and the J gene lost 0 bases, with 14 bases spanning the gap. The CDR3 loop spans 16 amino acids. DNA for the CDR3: TGTGCCAGCAGTCGCTACGCCGGTGATAGCAATCAGCCCCAGCATTTT. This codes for CASSRYAGDSNQPQHF.

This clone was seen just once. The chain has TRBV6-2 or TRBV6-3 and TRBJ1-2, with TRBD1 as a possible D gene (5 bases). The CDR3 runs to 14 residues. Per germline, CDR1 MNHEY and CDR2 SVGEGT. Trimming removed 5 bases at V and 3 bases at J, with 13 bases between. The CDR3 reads CASSLHDSYYGYTF. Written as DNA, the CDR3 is TGTGCCAGCAGTCTTCATGACAGCTACTATGGCTACACCTTC.

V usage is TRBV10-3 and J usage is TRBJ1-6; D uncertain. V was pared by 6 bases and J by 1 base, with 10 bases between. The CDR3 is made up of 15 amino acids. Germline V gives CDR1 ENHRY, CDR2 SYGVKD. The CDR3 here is CAIRTQDSYNSPLHF. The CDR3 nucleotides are TGTGCCATCAGGACCCAGGATTCCTATAATTCACCCCTCCACTTT.

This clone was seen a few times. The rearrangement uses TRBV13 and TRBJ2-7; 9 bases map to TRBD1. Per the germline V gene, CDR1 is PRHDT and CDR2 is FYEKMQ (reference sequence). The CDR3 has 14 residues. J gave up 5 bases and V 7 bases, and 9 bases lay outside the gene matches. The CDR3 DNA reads TGTGCCAGCAACCTGCGGGACAGGGACCACGAGCAGTACTTC. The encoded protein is CASNLRDRDHEQYF.

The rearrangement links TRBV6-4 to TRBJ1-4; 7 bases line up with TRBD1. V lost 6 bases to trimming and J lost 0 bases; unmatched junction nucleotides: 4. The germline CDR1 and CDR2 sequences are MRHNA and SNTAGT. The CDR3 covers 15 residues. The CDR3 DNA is TGTGCCAGCAGACAGCAGGGGGCAACTAATGAAAAACTGTTTTTT. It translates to CASRQQGATNEKLFF.

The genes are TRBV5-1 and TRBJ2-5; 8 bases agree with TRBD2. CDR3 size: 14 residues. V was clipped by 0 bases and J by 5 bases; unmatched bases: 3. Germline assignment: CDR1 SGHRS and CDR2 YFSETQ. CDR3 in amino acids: CASSLAASGETQYF. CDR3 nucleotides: TGCGCCAGCAGCTTGGCGGCTAGCGGGGAGACCCAGTACTTC.